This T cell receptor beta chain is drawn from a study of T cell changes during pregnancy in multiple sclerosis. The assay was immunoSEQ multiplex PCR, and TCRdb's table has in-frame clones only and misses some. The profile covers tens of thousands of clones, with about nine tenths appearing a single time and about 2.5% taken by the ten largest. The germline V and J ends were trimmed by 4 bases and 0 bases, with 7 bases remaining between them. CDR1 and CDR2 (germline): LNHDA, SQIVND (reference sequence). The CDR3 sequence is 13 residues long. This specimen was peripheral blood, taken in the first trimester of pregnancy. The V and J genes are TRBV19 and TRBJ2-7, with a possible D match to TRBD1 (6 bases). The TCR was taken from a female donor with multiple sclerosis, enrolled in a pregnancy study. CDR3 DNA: TGTGCCAGTAGTACGACAGGCTCCTACGAGCAGTACTTC. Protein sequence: CASSTTGSYEQYF.